Following are 31 T cell receptor beta chains from one sample sequenced in a study of human T cells and chemical hapten exposure. Time point indicated: pre-sensitization, week 0. Specified treatment: therapeutic diphenylcyclopropenone sensitization with weekly scalp DPC. From the RACE reads, TCRdb called clonotypes with MiXCR, one entry per CDR3 protein. This sample has about 89,000 distinct CDR3 sequences, with 9.5% to 14% found just once. The sample was whole blood, taken in connection with sensitization to the hapten diphenylcyclopropenone (DPC). Source of these receptors: a woman aged 60-75 years with alopecia areata. Some clones in this sample may be carry-over from other donors' samples.

The gene calls are TRBV29-1 and TRBJ2-5, with D unresolved. This CDR3 has 12 residues. Germline CDR1 SQVTM, CDR2 ANQGSEA. V gave up 1 base and J gave up 2 bases, with 5 bases separating them. DNA for the CDR3: TGCAGCGTTGAAGTCAGACAAGAGACCCAGTACTTC. It yields the protein CSVEVRQETQYF.

This clonotype was counted between two and nine times. The chain is built from TRBV20-1 and TRBJ2-5; perhaps TRBD2 as D (6 bases). Trimming cost V 2 bases and J 5 bases, with 12 bases left between them. The CDR3 runs 13 residues. Germline V gene data show CDR1 as DFQATT and CDR2 as SNEGSKA (reference sequence). The CDR3 loop reads CSARSLGGETQYF. For the CDR3, the DNA is TGCAGTGCTAGAAGTCTTGGGGGGGAGACCCAGTACTTC.

In its sample, this clonotype was seen many times. DNA for the CDR3: TGCGCCAGCAGCCCCGGGACAGTAGTCTACGAGCAGTACTTC. This gives the protein CASSPGTVVYEQYF. The chain carries TRBV5-1 and TRBJ2-7, with 7 bases identical to TRBD1. The CDR3 is made up of 14 amino acids. Unmatched junction bases numbered 7, after V lost 4 bases and J lost 3 bases. Germline CDR1 and CDR2: SGHRS and YFSETQ.

The CDR3 coding sequence is TGTGCCAGCAGTGAAAGGCGCGGGGGGGCTAGCACAGATACGCAGTATTTT. Translated: CASSERRGGASTDTQYF. This sequence joins TRBV6-1 and TRBJ2-3, with 9 bases aligning to TRBD2. The CDR3 spans 17 residues. Trimming took 2 bases from V and 0 from J; bases not matched to a gene: 6. Germline CDR1 reads MNHNS; CDR2 reads SASEGT.

This clonotype has a count of ten or more. J is TRBJ2-5 and V is TRBV7-2; 7 bases map to TRBD2. The V gene's germline CDR1 is SGHTA and CDR2 FQGNSA. The CDR3 runs to 16 residues. The V gene end was trimmed by 0 bases and the J gene end by 2 bases; junction bases not matched to a gene: 6. CDR3 DNA: TGTGCCAGCAGCTTAGCTAGCGGGTGGCAACAAGAGACCCAGTACTTC. This encodes CASSLASGWQQETQYF.

Ten or more counts support this clonotype. The V gene is TRBV25-1, the J gene TRBJ1-4, with 9 positions matching TRBD1. This CDR3 contains 15 residues. V lost 10 bases and J lost 5; bases outside the gene matches: 11. Germline lookup yields CDR1 MGHDK and CDR2 SYGVNS. CDR3 region: CATGPTGTGNEKLFF. The DNA of the CDR3 is TGTGCCACCGGCCCCACCGGGACAGGGAATGAAAAACTGTTTTTT.

This clonotype was picked up many times. The chain uses TRBV9 and TRBJ2-1; D gene ambiguous. The V and J ends lost 0 bases and 0 bases respectively, with 7 bases between them. Germline-derived CDR1 and CDR2 are SGDLS and YYNGEE. CDR3 size: 15 residues. CDR3 amino acids: CASSVDTNSYNEQFF. In DNA, the CDR3 is TGTGCCAGCAGCGTAGACACAAACTCCTACAATGAGCAGTTCTTC.

This clonotype was seen ten or more times. This chain connects TRBV5-6 to TRBJ1-1, with 10 bases identical to TRBD1. V lost 1 base, J lost 6 bases, and 3 bases stayed unmatched. This CDR3 region has 14 residues. Germline loops: CDR1 SGHDT, CDR2 YYEEEE. The CDR3 sequence: CASSLRDRGPEAFF. The DNA of the CDR3 is TGTGCCAGCAGCTTGCGGGACAGGGGCCCTGAAGCTTTCTTT.

The J gene is TRBJ1-2, the V gene TRBV4-1; TRBD1 aligns across 9 bases. V was pared by 1 base and J by 4 bases, with 10 bases of the junction left unmatched. Germline loops: CDR1 MGHRA, CDR2 YSYEKL. The CDR3 has 17 residues. CDR3 amino acids: CASSQVFRDRASYGYTF. The CDR3 coding sequence is TGCGCCAGCAGCCAAGTCTTCCGGGACAGGGCAAGCTATGGCTACACCTTC.

This chain joins TRBV11-2 and TRBJ1-6; D remains ambiguous. CDR1 SGHAT and CDR2 FQNNGV come from the germline V gene. This CDR3 region has 12 residues. Trimming removed 4 bases from V and 5 bases from J, with 3 bases in between. The CDR3 nucleotides are TGTGCCAGCAGCTGGAATAATTCACCCCTCCACTTT. Amino acid sequence: CASSWNNSPLHF.

This clonotype came up many times. This sequence joins TRBV5-4 and TRBJ1-2, with D tentatively TRBD1 (5 bases). The CDR3 consists of 18 residues. Per germline, CDR1 SGHNT and CDR2 YYREEE (reference sequence). Trimming took 2 bases from V and 3 from J, leaving 23 bases between them. The CDR3 sequence is CASSLSVRGAYPDYGYTF. DNA of the CDR3: TGTGCCAGCAGCTTAAGCGTGCGGGGCGCTTATCCCGACTATGGCTACACCTTC.

A few counts support this clonotype. This sequence joins TRBV7-6 and TRBJ1-1; the match to TRBD1 covers 7 bases. The germline V gene has CDR1 SGHVS and CDR2 FNYEAQ. The ends lost 5 bases at V and 1 base at J; junction bases unmatched: 7. There are 15 residues in the CDR3. This CDR3 reads CASSPRQGWNTEAFF. The CDR3 region has the DNA TGTGCCAGCAGCCCGCGACAGGGATGGAACACTGAAGCTTTCTTT.

This clonotype occurred many times. This rearrangement joins TRBV6-2 or TRBV6-3 to TRBJ2-5, with unresolved D. The V and J ends lost 7 bases and 5 bases respectively, with 11 bases between them. This CDR3 is 12 amino acids long. The germline CDR1 and CDR2 sequences are MNHEY and SVGEGT. This chain's CDR3 is CASTQTWETQYF. CDR3 coding DNA: TGTGCCAGCACCCAAACTTGGGAGACCCAGTACTTC.

This clonotype was detected ten times or more. The rearrangement uses TRBV7-9 and TRBJ1-2; 8 nucleotides match TRBD1. Germline V lookup: CDR1 SEHNR, CDR2 FQNEAQ (reference sequence). The CDR3 extends over 14 amino acids. Trimming at V came to 4 bases and at J to 3 bases, leaving 4 bases not matched to a gene. The CDR3 is CASSSGGADYGYTF. For the CDR3, the DNA is TGTGCCAGCAGCTCAGGGGGCGCGGACTATGGCTACACCTTC.

The sample holds many counts of this clonotype. CDR3 DNA: TGTGCCAGCAGCCCTTCTCAGGGCCACGCTAACTATGGCTACACCTTC. Amino acids: CASSPSQGHANYGYTF. The chain links TRBV7-6 to TRBJ1-2, with a tentative D call TRBD1 (5 bases). CDR1 and CDR2 (germline): SGHVS, FNYEAQ. Trimming removed 5 bases from V and 0 bases from J, with 16 bases in between. The CDR3 totals 16 residues. Using reference TRBV7-6 and TRBJ1-2 for the parts outside the CDR3, the full variable domain is GAGVSQSPRYKVTKRGQDVALRCDPISGHVSLYWYRQALGQGPEFLTYFNYEAQQDKSGLPNDRFSAERPEGSISTLTIQRTEQRDSAMYRCASSPSQGHANYGYTFGSGTRLTVV.

This clonotype was observed a few times. The chain is built from TRBV18 and TRBJ2-3, with 8 bases lining up with TRBD2. The CDR3 sequence is 17 residues long. Germline V CDR1 and CDR2: KGHSH, LQKENI. V shed 2 bases and J 6 bases; nucleotides not matched to a gene: 13. This CDR3 reads CASSPSLAGGAGDTQYF. The CDR3 nucleotides are TGTGCCAGCTCACCATCCCTCGCCGGGGGGGCCGGGGATACGCAGTATTTT.

This clonotype has ten or more counts. The chain couples TRBV20-1 to TRBJ2-7, with 9 positions matching TRBD2. Losses at the gene ends were 0 bases for V and 7 bases for J; bases not matched to a gene: 10. This CDR3 contains 15 residues. Germline V gene data show CDR1 as DFQATT and CDR2 as SNEGSKA (reference sequence). The CDR3 sequence is CSARDRGGEYVEQYF. The CDR3 coding sequence is TGCAGTGCTAGAGATCGCGGGGGGGAGTACGTGGAGCAGTACTTC.

This clonotype occurred a few times. This sequence joins TRBV20-1 and TRBJ2-5; D unresolved. The V gene lost 6 bases and the J gene lost 1 base, with 15 bases spanning the gap. The germline V gene encodes CDR1 DFQATT and CDR2 SNEGSKA (reference sequence). CDR3 size: 14 residues. The CDR3 sequence is CSADHSSTQETQYF. CDR3 DNA: TGCAGTGCCGACCACTCCTCGACCCAAGAGACCCAGTACTTC.

This chain connects TRBV6-5 to TRBJ2-1, with 7 nucleotides matching TRBD1. The germline V gene encodes CDR1 MNHEY and CDR2 SVGAGI. J lost 7 bases, V lost 0 bases, and 15 bases had no gene match. The CDR3 loop spans 18 amino acids. In nucleotides, the CDR3 is TGTGCCAGCAGTTACTCCCCGTGGGACAGTGGGAGATTGAATGAGCAGTTCTTC. This gives the protein CASSYSPWDSGRLNEQFF.

A word on this clonotype: The germline gene is not matched at one end of the junction; a read error may be the cause. The V call is TRBV18, the J call TRBJ1-1; D is unresolved. In germline, CDR1 is KGHSH, CDR2 LQKENI. This CDR3 contains 13 residues. CDR3 in amino acids: CASSRDAGTETFF. CDR3 in DNA: TGTGCCAGCTCACGCGACGCGGGAACTGAAACTTTCTTT.

This clonotype has a count of ten or more. This chain links TRBV7-3 with TRBJ2-2; TRBD1 is a possible D gene (6 bases). Per the germline V gene, CDR1 is SGHTA and CDR2 is FQGTGA. The CDR3 extends over 16 amino acids. The V and J ends lost 5 bases and 4 bases respectively, with 17 bases between them. CDR3 nucleotide sequence: TGTGCCAGCAGCCGCCACAGGGCTGAGGGCACCGGGGAGCTGTTTTTT. Translating gives CASSRHRAEGTGELFF.

This clonotype has at least ten counts. The chain joins TRBV6-5 to TRBJ2-6, with D possibly TRBD2 on 5 matching bases. Per the germline V gene, CDR1 is MNHEY and CDR2 is SVGAGI. The CDR3 loop spans 14 amino acids. V dropped 6 bases and J dropped 0 bases, with 6 bases sitting between them. CDR3 sequence: CASRGASGANVLTF. CDR3 DNA: TGTGCCAGCAGGGGAGCCTCTGGGGCCAACGTCCTGACTTTC.

V usage is TRBV18 and J usage is TRBJ2-7; 7 positions agree with TRBD1. CDR1 and CDR2 from the germline V gene are KGHSH and LQKENI. V was pared by 8 bases and J by 3 bases, with 7 bases of the junction left unmatched. This CDR3 comprises 13 residues. The CDR3 is CASQGQEHYEQYF. CDR3 bases: TGTGCCAGCCAAGGACAGGAGCACTACGAGCAGTACTTC. The whole variable domain, remainder taken from reference TRBV18 and TRBJ2-7, is NAGVMQNPRHLVRRRGQEARLRCSPMKGHSHVYWYRQLPEEGLKFMVYLQKENIIDESGMPKERFSAEFPKEGPSILRIQQVVRGDSAAYFCASQGQEHYEQYFGPGTRLTVT.

J is TRBJ1-1 and V is TRBV4-2; no clear D. V lost 2 bases to trimming and J lost 1 base, with 23 bases between them. Germline V gene lookup returns CDR1 LGHNA and CDR2 YNFKEQ. CDR3 length: 19 amino acids. This chain's CDR3 is CASSQKLGGNTPENTEAFF. CDR3 in DNA: TGTGCCAGCAGCCAAAAGTTAGGCGGAAACACACCAGAGAACACTGAAGCTTTCTTT.

The chain joins TRBV6-1 to TRBJ1-5, with no clear D. The CDR3 is 13 amino acids. Germline CDR1 MNHNS, CDR2 SASEGT. The ends were cut back, 8 bases at V and 0 bases at J, with 8 bases in the middle. CDR3 sequence (DNA): TGTGCCAGCGCCGATTATAGCAATCAGCCCCAGCATTTT. It encodes CASADYSNQPQHF.

The chain uses TRBV29-1 and TRBJ1-1, with 7 bases aligning to TRBD1. The germline V gene encodes CDR1 SQVTM and CDR2 ANQGSEA. V lost 7 bases to trimming and J lost 0 bases; unmatched junction nucleotides: 8. This CDR3 comprises 14 residues. CDR3 DNA sequence: TGCAGCGGCGTGAGACAGGGACTGAACACTGAAGCTTTCTTT. It codes for CSGVRQGLNTEAFF.

The rearrangement uses TRBV11-1 and TRBJ1-3; D is ambiguous. The V and J ends lost 4 bases and 3 bases respectively, with 10 bases between them. The germline gives CDR1 SGHAT, CDR2 FQDESV (reference sequence). The CDR3 spans 14 residues. CDR3: CASSSRTDGNTIYF. CDR3 bases: TGTGCCAGCAGCTCCCGGACCGATGGAAACACCATATATTTT.

The chain carries TRBV4-1 and TRBJ1-1; TRBD1 agrees at 7 bases. Looked up from germline, CDR1 is MGHRA and CDR2 is YSYEKL. J gave up 4 bases and V 1 base, and 6 bases lay outside the gene matches. There are 15 residues in the CDR3. The CDR3 DNA is TGCGCCAGCAGCCAAGGAGAGGCAGGGGGCACTGAAGCTTTCTTT. Translation gives CASSQGEAGGTEAFF.

In its sample, this clonotype was seen a few times. The chain is built from TRBV2 and TRBJ1-5, with a tentative D call TRBD1 (5 bases). Between the trimmed V and J ends, which lost 5 bases and 4 bases, there was a span of 9 bases. Germline CDR1 is SNHLY and CDR2 is FYNNEI. This CDR3 is 13 amino acids long. CDR3 loop: CASSMGGNQPQHF. The CDR3 nucleotides are TGTGCCAGCAGTATGGGGGGAAATCAGCCCCAGCATTTT.

This clonotype was counted between two and nine times. The chain recombines TRBV7-6 with TRBJ2-7; D not certain. CDR1 and CDR2 from the germline V gene are SGHVS and FNYEAQ. The V gene lost 1 base and the J gene lost 2 bases, with 15 bases spanning the gap. This CDR3 has 16 residues. CDR3 DNA: TGTGCCAGCAGCTTAGGTGGACCGCTTGACACCTACGAGCAGTACTTC. Its protein product is CASSLGGPLDTYEQYF.

This clonotype has at least ten counts. V is TRBV10-3 and J is TRBJ1-4, with 8 bases fitting TRBD1. Germline CDR1 reads ENHRY; CDR2 reads SYGVKD. This CDR3 region has 16 residues. The trim removed 3 bases at V and 4 bases at J, leaving 7 bases unmatched. CDR3 protein: CAISDPPGQDNEKLFF. The DNA of the CDR3 is TGTGCCATCAGTGACCCCCCGGGACAGGATAATGAAAAACTGTTTTTT.